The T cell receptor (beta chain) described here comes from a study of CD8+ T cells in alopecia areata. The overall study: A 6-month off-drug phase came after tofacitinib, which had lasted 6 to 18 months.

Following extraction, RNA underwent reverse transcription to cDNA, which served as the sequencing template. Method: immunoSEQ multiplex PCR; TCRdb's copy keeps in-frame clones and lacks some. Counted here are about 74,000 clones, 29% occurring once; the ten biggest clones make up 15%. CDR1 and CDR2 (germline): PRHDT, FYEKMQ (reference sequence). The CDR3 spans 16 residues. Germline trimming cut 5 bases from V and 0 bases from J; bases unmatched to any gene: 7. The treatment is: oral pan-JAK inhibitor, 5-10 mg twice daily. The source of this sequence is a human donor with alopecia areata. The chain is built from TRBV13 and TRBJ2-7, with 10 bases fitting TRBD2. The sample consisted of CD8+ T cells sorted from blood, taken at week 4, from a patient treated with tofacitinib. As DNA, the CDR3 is TGTGCCAGCAGCGGAGAGGCTAGCGGGAGCTCCTACGAGCAGTACTTC. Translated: CASSGEASGSSYEQYF.